A single TCR beta chain is shown here with its context. What it binds is not known. The junction departs from germline at one end; a sequencing error may be responsible. Germline V CDR1 and CDR2: LNHNV, YYDKDF (reference sequence). The CDR3 has 13 amino acids. The data were taken from a study of beta chain features in type 1 diabetes. The investigators reverse transcribed all of the isolated RNA, so they sequenced expressed TCRB transcripts. TCRdb keeps only in-frame clones here, not all; method: immunoSEQ multiplex PCR. Of roughly 700,000 clones listed, roughly 13% are singletons. Sorting of CD4+ naive, central memory, regulatory and stem cell-like memory cells was performed via CD45RO/CCR7/CD25/CD127/CD95/CD27. Each sorted fraction was over 98% pure. Study findings and constraints: Cells carrying high TCR expression could end up over-represented when cDNA is sequenced. When Type 1 diabetes patients were examined, their TCRB CDR3s proved moderately but significantly shorter in all four CD4+ subsets.

This TCR derives from a man between 18 and 29 years old with type 1 diabetes. The V call is TRBV15, the J call TRBJ1-2, with D perhaps TRBD1 (5 bases). Sequencing was done on a sample of naive CD4+ T cells from blood. DNA of the CDR3: TGTGCCACCAGCGGAGACAGCAACTATGGCTACACCTTC. This translates into CATSGDSNYGYTF. Variable domain in full (rest from reference TRBV15 and TRBJ1-2): DAMVIQNPRYQVTQFGKPVTLSCSQTLNHNVMYWYQQKSSQAPKLLFHYYDKDFNNEADTPDNFQSRRPNTSFCFLDIRSPGLGDTAMYLCATSGDSNYGYTFGSGTRLTVV.